The 28 T cell receptor beta chains reported below all come from one sample, sequenced in a study of vaccination and CD4 T cells after COVID-19. Treatment given: roughly 11-day PBMC culture with coronavirus spike peptide pools or control peptides (ViraFEST assay). No antigen has been assigned to these receptors. Sequence data for DNA of cultured CD4+ T cells were generated by the Oncomine TCR Beta short-read assay. TCRdb called the PCR reads again in MiXCR, with one record for every CDR3 protein. This table holds some 15,000 distinct CDR3 sequences, approximately 33% found once. Sample: CD4+ T cells from blood, cultured in vitro, taken after SARS-CoV-2 vaccination. The receptors were gathered from a human donor who had recovered from COVID-19.

The CDR3 loop reads CASSYDRETNTEAFF. DNA of the CDR3: TGTGCCAGCAGTTACGACAGAGAAACGAACACTGAAGCTTTCTTT. This chain links TRBV6-5 with TRBJ1-1; TRBD1 is a possible D gene (5 bases). The germline gives CDR1 MNHEY, CDR2 SVGAGI. The CDR3 sequence is 15 residues long. V shed 2 bases and J shed 1 base, with 11 bases lying between them.

A few counts support this clonotype. The V call is TRBV11-1, the J call TRBJ2-7, with 10 bases aligning to TRBD1. After removal of 5 bases from V and 3 bases from J, the junction contained 7 bases not matched to a gene. The CDR3 is 15 amino acids. Looked up from germline, CDR1 is SGHAT and CDR2 is FQDESV (reference sequence). CDR3 amino acids: CASSPTGGGSYEQYF. The CDR3 DNA follows: TGTGCCAGCAGCCCGACAGGGGGCGGGAGCTACGAGCAGTACTTC.

V gene TRBV12-3 or TRBV12-4 combines with J gene TRBJ2-3, with D hard to call. The CDR3 is 12 amino acids. Trimming removed 7 bases at V and 5 bases at J, with 10 bases between. The CDR3 region is CASTSLGDTQYF. Written as DNA, the CDR3 is TGTGCCAGCACCTCGTTAGGAGATACGCAGTATTTT.

The rearrangement joins TRBV19 to TRBJ2-7, with D perhaps TRBD2 (6 bases). The germline V gene has CDR1 LNHDA and CDR2 SQIVND (reference sequence). The length of the CDR3 is 13 residues. Trimming stripped 8 bases from V and 2 bases from J, with 13 bases between. The CDR3: CASGRTGAYEQYF. In DNA form, the CDR3 reads TGTGCCAGTGGGAGGACGGGCGCCTACGAGCAGTACTTC.

The chain couples TRBV7-8 to TRBJ1-1; D not certain. CDR1 SGHVS and CDR2 FQNEAQ come from the germline V gene. The V gene lost 3 bases and the J gene lost 1 base, with 6 bases spanning the gap. The length of the CDR3 is 13 residues. CDR3 in amino acids: CASSFVPNTEAFF. In DNA form, the CDR3 reads TGTGCCAGCAGCTTCGTCCCGAACACTGAAGCTTTCTTT.

V and J are TRBV24-1 and TRBJ1-1; D is perhaps TRBD1 (6 bases). The germline V gene encodes CDR1 KGHDR and CDR2 SFDVKD. The CDR3 loop spans 16 amino acids. V was pared by 5 bases and J by 1 base, with 16 bases between. The CDR3 DNA sequence: TGTGCCACCAGTGTTGAAGACAGGCGGGGGAACACTGAAGCTTTCTTT. Protein sequence: CATSVEDRRGNTEAFF.

The chain is built from TRBV11-2 and TRBJ1-3; D remains ambiguous. Trimming shortened V by 3 bases and J by 0 bases, and 12 bases separated the two germline ends. From germline, CDR1 is SGHAT and CDR2 FQNNGV. The CDR3 sequence is 16 residues long. CDR3 bases: TGTGCCAGCAGCTTGACCGGATCCAGCTCTGGAAACACCATATATTTT. This codes for CASSLTGSSSGNTIYF.

This clonotype appeared a few times. The rearrangement links TRBV7-9 to TRBJ2-1; 8 nucleotides align to TRBD1. J gave up 2 bases and V 5 bases, and 5 bases lay outside the gene matches. The CDR3 spans 15 residues. CDR1 is SEHNR and CDR2 is FQNEAQ in the germline V gene (reference sequence). The CDR3 protein is CASSRQGSAYNEQFF. CDR3 DNA sequence: TGTGCCAGCAGCCGACAGGGGTCCGCCTACAATGAGCAGTTCTTC.

This clonotype was counted a single time. The chain recombines TRBV19 with TRBJ1-1; 8 bases line up with TRBD1. V trimming: 7 bases; J trimming: 2 bases; junction bases outside the gene matches: 12. The CDR3 contains 16 residues. Germline-derived CDR1 and CDR2 are LNHDA and SQIVND (reference sequence). CDR3 sequence reads: CASKGGQARLNTEAFF. In DNA form, the CDR3 reads TGTGCCAGTAAGGGGGGACAGGCGCGTCTCAACACTGAAGCTTTCTTT.

For the CDR3, the DNA is TGTGCCAGCAGCTTGGACCGTTTCGCCGCCGCCGAGCAGTACTTC. Its translation is CASSLDRFAAAEQYF. The chain has TRBV5-4 and TRBJ2-7; D is uncertain. The CDR3 has 15 amino acids. Germline-derived CDR1 and CDR2 are SGHNT and YYREEE (reference sequence). V was clipped by 0 bases and J by 6 bases, with 16 bases between them.

As regards this clonotype: Its ends do not fully match the called genes, so a read error is possible. The chain has TRBV4-3 and TRBJ2-7; no clear D gene. Looked up from germline, CDR1 is LGHNA and CDR2 is YSLEER. The CDR3 contains 16 residues. This chain's CDR3 is CASSQDVSIRPYEQHF. The CDR3 DNA is TGCGCCAGCAGCCAAGATGTTTCCATAAGGCCCTACGAACAGCACTTC.

The chain combines TRBV20-1 with TRBJ1-2, with a possible D match to TRBD1 (5 bases). This CDR3 has 15 amino acids. V was pared by 0 bases and J by 3 bases, with 14 bases between. Germline V gene data show CDR1 as DFQATT and CDR2 as SNEGSKA (reference sequence). The CDR3 loop reads CSARDESQGHYGYTF. The CDR3 nucleotides read TGCAGTGCTAGAGACGAGAGTCAGGGCCACTATGGCTACACCTTC.

By proportion, this clonotype is medium-sized. The chain uses TRBV15 and TRBJ1-5; no clear D. The germline V gene encodes CDR1 LNHNV and CDR2 YYDKDF (reference sequence). Trimming pared 6 bases from V and 1 base from J, leaving 16 bases between. The CDR3 extends over 16 amino acids. The CDR3 spells CATSKGFIGSNQPQHF. The CDR3 DNA is TGTGCCACCAGTAAAGGATTTATAGGGAGCAATCAGCCCCAGCATTTT.

The V and J genes are TRBV25-1 and TRBJ2-5; 9 bases agree with TRBD2. This CDR3 spans 14 amino acids. The ends lost 5 bases at V and 5 bases at J; junction bases unmatched: 6. Per germline, CDR1 MGHDK and CDR2 SYGVNS. The CDR3 spells CASSLAGSSETQYF. The CDR3 DNA sequence: TGTGCCAGCAGTCTAGCGGGATCTTCGGAGACCCAGTACTTC.

The genes are TRBV7-2 and TRBJ1-2; D possibly corresponds to TRBD1 (5 bases). The V and J ends lost 5 bases and 2 bases respectively, with 18 bases between them. CDR3 length: 16 residues. The V gene's germline CDR1 is SGHTA and CDR2 FQGNSA. The CDR3 nucleotides are TGTGCCAGCAGCACCCAAAGGGGCAGGAGCAACTATGGCTACACCTTC. Encoded protein: CASSTQRGRSNYGYTF. The whole variable domain, filled in from reference TRBV7-2 and TRBJ1-2, reads GAGVSQSPSNKVTEKGKDVELRCDPISGHTALYWYRQSLGQGLEFLIYFQGNSAPDKSGLPSDRFSAERTGGSVSTLTIQRTQQEDSAVYLCASSTQRGRSNYGYTFGSGTRLTVV.

This clonotype was detected a few times. V usage is TRBV20-1 and J usage is TRBJ2-2; TRBD1 agrees at 7 bases. In germline, CDR1 is DFQATT, CDR2 SNEGSKA (reference sequence). After removal of 5 bases from V and 9 bases from J, the junction contained 9 bases not matched to a gene. This CDR3 has 13 amino acids. The CDR3 region is CSAQNYRGWELFF. For the CDR3, the DNA is TGCAGTGCTCAGAACTACAGGGGTTGGGAGCTGTTTTTT.

In its sample, this clonotype was seen a few times. The chain recombines TRBV10-1 with TRBJ2-5; D gene uncertain. Germline V gene sequence: CDR1 WNHNN, CDR2 SYGVQD (reference sequence). This CDR3 spans 12 amino acids. Trimming cost V 1 base and J 0 bases, with 0 bases left between them. CDR3 in DNA: TGCGCCAGCAGTGAGTACCAAGAGACCCAGTACTTC. Its translation is CASSEYQETQYF.

The CDR3 protein is CASSPTPSSVRYSFQETQYF. CDR3 DNA sequence: TGTGCCAGCAGCCCCACGCCCTCTAGCGTACGATATTCATTCCAAGAGACCCAGTACTTC. The chain recombines TRBV14 with TRBJ2-5; D might be TRBD2 (6 bases). Germline CDR1 reads SGHDN; CDR2 reads FVKESK. This CDR3 is built from 20 residues. V dropped 4 bases and J dropped 1 base, with 28 bases sitting between them. Looking up the rest from reference TRBV14 and TRBJ2-5 gives the full variable domain: EAGVTQFPSHSVIEKGQTVTLRCDPISGHDNLYWYRRVMGKEIKFLLHFVKESKQDESGMPNNRFLAERTGGTYSTLKVQPAELEDSGVYFCASSPTPSSVRYSFQETQYFGPGTRLLVL.

The V and J genes are TRBV11-2 and TRBJ2-7, with D maybe TRBD1 (6 bases). The germline V gene encodes CDR1 SGHAT and CDR2 FQNNGV. Trimming pared 0 bases from V and 6 bases from J, leaving 15 bases between. The CDR3 is 15 amino acids. The CDR3 spells CASSLDRGRGREQYF. The DNA of the CDR3 is TGTGCCAGCAGCTTAGATAGGGGCAGGGGACGCGAGCAGTACTTC.

CDR3 DNA sequence: TGTGCCAGCAGCTTGGGCTCCGGGACTAGCGCCCACGAGCAGTACTTC. Amino acid sequence: CASSLGSGTSAHEQYF. The V call is TRBV7-9, the J call TRBJ2-7; 10 nucleotides match TRBD2. The CDR3 runs 16 residues. Looked up from germline, CDR1 is SEHNR and CDR2 is FQNEAQ (reference sequence). Trimming removed 3 bases from V and 5 bases from J; junction bases left unmatched: 10. The complete variable domain, with remaining parts taken from reference TRBV7-9 and TRBJ2-7, reads DTGVSQNPRHKITKRGQNVTFRCDPISEHNRLYWYRQTLGQGPEFLTYFQNEAQLEKSRLLSDRFSAERPKGSFSTLEIQRTEQGDSAMYLCASSLGSGTSAHEQYFGPGTRLTVT.

This clonotype appeared a single time. The V gene is TRBV18, the J gene TRBJ2-7; the D gene could be TRBD1 or TRBD2 (5 bases each). This CDR3 comprises 14 residues. The germline V gene has CDR1 KGHSH and CDR2 LQKENI. Between the trimmed V and J ends, which lost 1 base and 3 bases, there was a span of 10 bases. The CDR3 DNA reads as TGTGCCAGCTCACCACAGGGACCCCTCTACGAGCAGTACTTC. Translated, it gives CASSPQGPLYEQYF. The complete variable domain, with remaining parts taken from reference TRBV18 and TRBJ2-7, reads NAGVMQNPRHLVRRRGQEARLRCSPMKGHSHVYWYRQLPEEGLKFMVYLQKENIIDESGMPKERFSAEFPKEGPSILRIQQVVRGDSAAYFCASSPQGPLYEQYFGPGTRLTVT.

In this sample, this clonotype turned up a few times. This CDR3 reads CASSQSPQGYTIYF. For the CDR3, the DNA is TGTGCCAGCAGTCAATCCCCACAGGGTTACACCATATATTTT. The V and J genes are TRBV28 and TRBJ1-3; perhaps TRBD1 as D (6 bases). There are 14 residues in the CDR3. Deletions cut 5 bases from V and 8 bases from J, with 16 bases between. CDR1 MDHEN and CDR2 SYDVKM come from the germline V gene.

Only a few counts were recorded for this clonotype. One junction end disagrees with the germline gene, perhaps due to a read error. The genes are TRBV28 and TRBJ1-6; 7 positions agree with TRBD1. Germline V gene sequence: CDR1 MDHEN, CDR2 SYDVKM. The CDR3 is 14 residues long. The DNA of the CDR3 is TGTGCCAGCACCTTGGGACAGAATAAATCACCCCTCCACTTT. This encodes CASTLGQNKSPLHF.

The genes are TRBV15 and TRBJ2-7; 7 bases map to TRBD1. The V gene's germline CDR1 is LNHNV and CDR2 YYDKDF (reference sequence). V gave up 0 bases and J gave up 4 bases; unmatched junction bases: 12. This CDR3 has 17 amino acids. The CDR3: CATSRDSYEGASYEQYF. The CDR3 coding sequence is TGTGCCACCAGCAGAGATTCCTATGAGGGGGCGTCTTACGAGCAGTACTTC.

This clonotype showed up just a few times. The J gene is TRBJ1-1, the V gene TRBV28; unclear D gene. Between the trimmed V and J ends, which lost 6 bases and 3 bases, there was a span of 17 bases. The germline CDR1 and CDR2 sequences are MDHEN and SYDVKM. The CDR3 loop spans 15 amino acids. DNA for the CDR3: TGTGCCAGCAGCTTCAACGGACTTACCTACACTGAAGCTTTCTTT. This encodes CASSFNGLTYTEAFF.

The chain's CDR3 is CASSQLSGASYNEQFF. Here the CDR3 DNA reads TGTGCCAGCAGTCAATTAAGCGGGGCCTCCTACAATGAGCAGTTCTTC. This chain links TRBV6-4 with TRBJ2-1; 7 nucleotides align to TRBD2. Germline V gives CDR1 MRHNA, CDR2 SNTAGT. The CDR3 runs to 16 residues. The ends lost 5 bases at V and 0 bases at J; junction bases unmatched: 7.

This clonotype was detected a few times. This sequence joins TRBV7-2 and TRBJ1-5; D is undetermined. The CDR3 totals 14 residues. Germline CDR1 and CDR2: SGHTA and FQGNSA. V shed 1 base and J shed 7 bases, with 11 bases lying between them. Written as DNA, the CDR3 is TGTGCCAGCAGCTTAGTTGGACTCCCGCAGCCCCAGCATTTT. Translated, it gives CASSLVGLPQPQHF.

J is TRBJ2-7 and V is TRBV20-1; either TRBD1 or TRBD2 may supply D (5 bases each). V dropped 1 base and J dropped 11 bases, with 36 bases sitting between them. The CDR3 is 19 amino acids. The germline V gene has CDR1 DFQATT and CDR2 SNEGSKA (reference sequence). CDR3 DNA: TGCAGTGCTAGAGGTTTTGGTGACAGAAGATCGGCGGCCCAAACGCGGGAGTACTTC. Translated, it gives CSARGFGDRRSAAQTREYF.